This T cell receptor (beta chain) was recovered during a study of post-analysis software for immune sequencing data. Study background: The courses of disease that were included comprised relapsing-remitting, secondary progressive and progressive-relapsing multiple sclerosis. Regarding the study as a whole: Significantly decreased normalized Chao1 diversity was recorded for multiple sclerosis patients relative to controls. Batch-mates among the samples co-clustered strongly by F measure. TRBV5-6, TRBV5-1 and TRBV20-1 belonged to a set of roughly five TRBV segments that were more frequent in patients than controls.

Libraries were made from TCR beta cDNA, and they carried unique molecular identifiers. When about 0.95 to 10 million T cells were used, they gave approximately 530,000 cDNA molecules. MiXCR, run by TCRdb on the PCR reads, gives a single entry per CDR3 protein. The sample lists roughly 800,000 distinct CDR3 sequences; 30% were seen once. About this clonotype itself: Its target is unknown.

Germline V gene data show CDR1 as LGHNT and CDR2 as FRNRAP. Between the trimmed V and J ends, which lost 4 bases and 6 bases, there was a span of 13 bases. The CDR3 has 13 residues. The chain is built from TRBV12-5 and TRBJ2-7; D perhaps matches TRBD1 (5 bases). The material sequenced was blood. This TCR derives from a girl under 18 with multiple sclerosis. In DNA form, the CDR3 reads TGTGCTAGTGGTTCCGAACCAGGGTCCGAGCAGTACTTC. Protein product: CASGSEPGSEQYF.